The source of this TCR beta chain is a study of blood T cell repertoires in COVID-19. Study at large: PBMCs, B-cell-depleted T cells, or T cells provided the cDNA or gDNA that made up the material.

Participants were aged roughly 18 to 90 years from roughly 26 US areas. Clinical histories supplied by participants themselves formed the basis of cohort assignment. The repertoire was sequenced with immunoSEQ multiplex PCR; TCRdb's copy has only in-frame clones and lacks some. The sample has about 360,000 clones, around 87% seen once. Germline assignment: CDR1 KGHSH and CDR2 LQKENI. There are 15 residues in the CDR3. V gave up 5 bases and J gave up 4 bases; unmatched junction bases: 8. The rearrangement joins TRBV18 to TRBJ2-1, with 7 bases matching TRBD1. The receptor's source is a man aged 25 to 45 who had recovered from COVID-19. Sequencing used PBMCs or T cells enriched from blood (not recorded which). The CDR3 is CASSERQGEYNEQFF. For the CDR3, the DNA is TGTGCCAGCTCAGAGAGACAGGGCGAGTACAATGAGCAGTTCTTC.